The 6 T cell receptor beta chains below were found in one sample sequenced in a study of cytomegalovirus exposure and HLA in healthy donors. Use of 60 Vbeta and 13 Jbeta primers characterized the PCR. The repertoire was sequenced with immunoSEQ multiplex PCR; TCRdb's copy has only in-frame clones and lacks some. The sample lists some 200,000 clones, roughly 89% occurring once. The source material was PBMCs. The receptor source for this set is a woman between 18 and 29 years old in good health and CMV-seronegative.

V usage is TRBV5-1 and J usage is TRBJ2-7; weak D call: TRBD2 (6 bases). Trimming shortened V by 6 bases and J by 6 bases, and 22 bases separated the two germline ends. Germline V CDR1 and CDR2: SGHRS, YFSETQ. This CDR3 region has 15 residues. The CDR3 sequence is CASILPGTPGGEQYF. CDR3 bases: TGCGCCAGCATCTTACCTGGGACCCCCGGGGGCGAGCAGTACTTC.

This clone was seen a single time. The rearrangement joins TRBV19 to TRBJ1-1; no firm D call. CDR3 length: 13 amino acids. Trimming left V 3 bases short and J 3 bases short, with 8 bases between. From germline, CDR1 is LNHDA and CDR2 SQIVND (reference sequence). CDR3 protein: CASSMEGDTEAFF. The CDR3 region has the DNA TGTGCCAGTAGTATGGAGGGAGACACTGAAGCTTTCTTT.

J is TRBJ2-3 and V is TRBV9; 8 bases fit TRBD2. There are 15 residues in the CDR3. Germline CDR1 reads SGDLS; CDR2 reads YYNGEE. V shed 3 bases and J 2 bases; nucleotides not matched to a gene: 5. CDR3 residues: CASSGPGGTTDTQYF. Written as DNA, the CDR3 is TGTGCCAGCAGCGGCCCGGGGGGGACCACAGATACGCAGTATTTT.

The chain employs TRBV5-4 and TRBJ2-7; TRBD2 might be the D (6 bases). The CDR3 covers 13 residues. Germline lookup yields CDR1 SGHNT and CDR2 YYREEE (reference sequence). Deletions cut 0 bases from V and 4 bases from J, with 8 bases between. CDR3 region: CASSLGGIYEQYF. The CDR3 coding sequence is TGTGCCAGCAGCTTGGGCGGGATTTACGAGCAGTACTTC.

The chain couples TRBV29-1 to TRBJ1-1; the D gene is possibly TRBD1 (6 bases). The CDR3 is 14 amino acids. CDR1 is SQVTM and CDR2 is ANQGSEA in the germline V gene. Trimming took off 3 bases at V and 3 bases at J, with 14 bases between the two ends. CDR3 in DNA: TGCAGCGTTGACCAGGGGCAGACTGACACTGAAGCTTTCTTT. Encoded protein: CSVDQGQTDTEAFF.

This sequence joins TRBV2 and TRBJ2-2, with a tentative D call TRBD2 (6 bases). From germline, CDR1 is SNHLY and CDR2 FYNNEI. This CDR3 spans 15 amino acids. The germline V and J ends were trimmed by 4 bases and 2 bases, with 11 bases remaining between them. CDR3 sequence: CASSVAGSNTGELFF. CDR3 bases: TGTGCCAGCAGTGTCGCCGGGAGTAACACCGGGGAGCTGTTTTTT.